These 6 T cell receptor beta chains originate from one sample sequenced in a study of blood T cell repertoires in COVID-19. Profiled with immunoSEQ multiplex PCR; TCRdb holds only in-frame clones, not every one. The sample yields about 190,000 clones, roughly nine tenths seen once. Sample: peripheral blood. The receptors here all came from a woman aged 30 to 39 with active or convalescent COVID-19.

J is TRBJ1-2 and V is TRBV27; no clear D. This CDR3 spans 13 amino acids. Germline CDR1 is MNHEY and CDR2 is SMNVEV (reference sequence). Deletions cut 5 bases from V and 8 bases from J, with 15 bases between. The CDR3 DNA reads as TGTGCCAGCAGTCGGACGGAAAAGCGGGGCTACACCTTC. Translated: CASSRTEKRGYTF.

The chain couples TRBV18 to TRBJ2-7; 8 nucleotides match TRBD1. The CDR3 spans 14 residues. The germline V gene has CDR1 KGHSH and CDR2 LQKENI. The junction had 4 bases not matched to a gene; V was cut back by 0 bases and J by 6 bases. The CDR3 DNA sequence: TGTGCCAGCTCACCACCGAGGACAGGGAGCGAGCAGTACTTC. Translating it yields CASSPPRTGSEQYF.

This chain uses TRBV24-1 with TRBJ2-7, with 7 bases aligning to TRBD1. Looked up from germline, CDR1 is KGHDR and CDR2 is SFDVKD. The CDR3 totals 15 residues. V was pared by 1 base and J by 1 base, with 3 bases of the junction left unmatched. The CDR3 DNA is TGTGCCACCAGTGATTTTGTACAGGGGTCCTACGAGCAGTACTTC. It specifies CATSDFVQGSYEQYF.

In nucleotides, the CDR3 is TGCGCCAGCAGCTTGGGACAGGGGTCAGGGGCCAACGTCCTGACTTTC. Encoded protein: CASSLGQGSGANVLTF. The chain joins TRBV5-1 to TRBJ2-6, with 8 nucleotides matching TRBD1. V lost 0 bases to trimming and J lost 4 bases; unmatched junction nucleotides: 3. The CDR3 is 16 residues long. CDR1 and CDR2 (germline): SGHRS, YFSETQ.

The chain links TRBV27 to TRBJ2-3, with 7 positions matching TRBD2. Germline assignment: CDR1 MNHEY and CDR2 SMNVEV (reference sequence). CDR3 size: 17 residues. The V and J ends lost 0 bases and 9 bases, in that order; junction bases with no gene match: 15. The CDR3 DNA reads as TGTGCCAGCAGTTTATCGGGGGGGATGGGGATGGGGCGCACGCAGTATTTT. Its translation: CASSLSGGMGMGRTQYF.

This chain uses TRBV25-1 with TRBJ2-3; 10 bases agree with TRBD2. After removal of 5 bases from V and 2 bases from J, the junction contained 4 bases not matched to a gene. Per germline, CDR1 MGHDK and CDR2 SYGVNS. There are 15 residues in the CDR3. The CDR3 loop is CASSPSGGFTDTQYF. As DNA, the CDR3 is TGTGCCAGCAGTCCTAGCGGGGGTTTCACAGATACGCAGTATTTT. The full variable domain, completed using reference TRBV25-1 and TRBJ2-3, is EADIYQTPRYLVIGTGKKITLECSQTMGHDKMYWYQQDPGMELHLIHYSYGVNSTEKGDLSSESTVSRIRTEHFPLTLESARPSHTSQYLCASSPSGGFTDTQYFGPGTRLTVL.